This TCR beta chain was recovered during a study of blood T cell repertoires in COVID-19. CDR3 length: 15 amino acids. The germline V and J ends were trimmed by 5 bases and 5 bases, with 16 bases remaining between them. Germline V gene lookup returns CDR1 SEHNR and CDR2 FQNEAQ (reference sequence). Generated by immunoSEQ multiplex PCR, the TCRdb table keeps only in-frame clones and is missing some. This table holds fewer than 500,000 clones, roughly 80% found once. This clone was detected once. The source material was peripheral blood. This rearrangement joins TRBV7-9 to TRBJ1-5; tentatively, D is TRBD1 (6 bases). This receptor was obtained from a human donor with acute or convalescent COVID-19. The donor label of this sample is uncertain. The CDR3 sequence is CASSNIGGQHQPQHF. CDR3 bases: TGTGCCAGCAGCAACATCGGCGGACAGCATCAGCCCCAGCATTTT. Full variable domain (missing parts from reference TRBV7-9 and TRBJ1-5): DTGVSQNPRHKITKRGQNVTFRCDPISEHNRLYWYRQTLGQGPEFLTYFQNEAQLEKSRLLSDRFSAERPKGSFSTLEIQRTEQGDSAMYLCASSNIGGQHQPQHFGDGTRLSIL.